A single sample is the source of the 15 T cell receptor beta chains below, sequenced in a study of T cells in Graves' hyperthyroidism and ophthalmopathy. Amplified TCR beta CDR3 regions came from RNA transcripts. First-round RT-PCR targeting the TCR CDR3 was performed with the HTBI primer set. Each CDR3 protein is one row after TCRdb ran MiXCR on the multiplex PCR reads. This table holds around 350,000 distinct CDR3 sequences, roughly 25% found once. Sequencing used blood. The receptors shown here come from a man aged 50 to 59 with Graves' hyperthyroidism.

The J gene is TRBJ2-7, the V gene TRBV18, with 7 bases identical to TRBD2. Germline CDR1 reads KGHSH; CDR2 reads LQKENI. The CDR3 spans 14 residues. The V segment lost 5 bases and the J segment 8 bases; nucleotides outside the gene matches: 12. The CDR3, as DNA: TGTGCCAGCTCAGCGGCGGGAGAACAGTCCAAGCAGTACTTC. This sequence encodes CASSAAGEQSKQYF.

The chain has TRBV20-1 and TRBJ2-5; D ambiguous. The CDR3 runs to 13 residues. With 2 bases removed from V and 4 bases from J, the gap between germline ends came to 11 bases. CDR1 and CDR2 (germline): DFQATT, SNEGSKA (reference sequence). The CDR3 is CSARSLRTETQYF. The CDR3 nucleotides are TGCAGTGCTAGATCCCTGCGAACAGAGACCCAGTACTTC.

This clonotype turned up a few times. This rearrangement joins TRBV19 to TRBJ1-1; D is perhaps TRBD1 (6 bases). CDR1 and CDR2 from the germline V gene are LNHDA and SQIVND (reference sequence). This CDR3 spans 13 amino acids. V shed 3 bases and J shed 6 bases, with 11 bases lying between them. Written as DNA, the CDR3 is TGTGCCAGTAGTATTTCGGGGGCGGCTGAAGCTTTCTTT. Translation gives CASSISGAAEAFF.

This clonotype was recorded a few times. CDR3 region: CASSWTGSPEAFF. The CDR3 coding sequence is TGTGCCAGCAGCTGGACAGGGTCCCCTGAAGCTTTCTTT. This chain uses TRBV5-4 with TRBJ1-1; TRBD1 aligns across 8 bases. Germline CDR1 SGHNT, CDR2 YYREEE (reference sequence). The CDR3 has 13 amino acids. Trimming cost V 3 bases and J 6 bases; bases outside gene matches: 4.

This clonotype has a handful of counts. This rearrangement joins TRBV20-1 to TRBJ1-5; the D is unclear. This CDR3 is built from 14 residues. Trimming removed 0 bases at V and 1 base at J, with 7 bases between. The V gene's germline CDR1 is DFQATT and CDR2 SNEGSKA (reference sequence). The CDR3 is CSARDRTSNQPQHF. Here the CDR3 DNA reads TGCAGTGCTAGAGATCGCACGAGCAATCAGCCCCAGCATTTT.

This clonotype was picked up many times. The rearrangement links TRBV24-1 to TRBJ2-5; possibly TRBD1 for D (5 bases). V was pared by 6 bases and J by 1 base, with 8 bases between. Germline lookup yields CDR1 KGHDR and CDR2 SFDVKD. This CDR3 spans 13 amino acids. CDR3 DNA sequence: TGTGCCACCAGTTCCAGGGCCCAAGAGACCCAGTACTTC. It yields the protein CATSSRAQETQYF.

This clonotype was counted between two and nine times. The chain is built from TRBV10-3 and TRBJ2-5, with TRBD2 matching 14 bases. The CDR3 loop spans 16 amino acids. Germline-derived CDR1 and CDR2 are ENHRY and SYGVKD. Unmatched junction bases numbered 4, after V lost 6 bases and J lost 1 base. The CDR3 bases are TGTGCCATCAGCGGGACTAGCGGGAGTCTCCAAGAGACCCAGTACTTC. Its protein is CAISGTSGSLQETQYF.

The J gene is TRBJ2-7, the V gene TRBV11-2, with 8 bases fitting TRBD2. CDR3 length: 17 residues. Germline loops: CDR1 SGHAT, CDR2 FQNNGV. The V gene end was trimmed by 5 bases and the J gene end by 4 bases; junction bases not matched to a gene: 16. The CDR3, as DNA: TGTGCCAGCAGCCGGGAGGGGTTCAGGCTACCGGAATACGAGCAGTACTTC. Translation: CASSREGFRLPEYEQYF. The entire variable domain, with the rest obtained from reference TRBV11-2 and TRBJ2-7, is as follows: EAGVAQSPRYKIIEKRQSVAFWCNPISGHATLYWYQQILGQGPKLLIQFQNNGVVDDSQLPKDRFSAERLKGVDSTLKIQPAKLEDSAVYLCASSREGFRLPEYEQYFGPGTRLTVT.

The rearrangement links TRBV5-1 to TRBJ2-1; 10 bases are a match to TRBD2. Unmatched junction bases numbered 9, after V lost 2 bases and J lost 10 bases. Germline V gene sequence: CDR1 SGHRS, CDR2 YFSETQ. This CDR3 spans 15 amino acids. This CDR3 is CASSFRASGSVEQFF. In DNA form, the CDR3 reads TGCGCCAGCAGCTTTAGGGCTAGCGGGAGTGTGGAGCAGTTCTTC.

CDR3 DNA sequence: TGTGCCAGCAGTGGGAATGGGGTCGGGGAGCTGTTTTTT. Amino acids: CASSGNGVGELFF. The rearrangement joins TRBV2 to TRBJ2-2; no clear D. The V end lost 4 bases, the J end lost 7 bases, and 10 bases lay between the germline ends. The CDR3 runs to 13 residues. Per the germline V gene, CDR1 is SNHLY and CDR2 is FYNNEI.

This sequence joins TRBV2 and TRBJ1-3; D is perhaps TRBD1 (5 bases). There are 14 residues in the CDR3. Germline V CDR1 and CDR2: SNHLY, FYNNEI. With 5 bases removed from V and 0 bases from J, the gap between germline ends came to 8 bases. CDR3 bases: TGTGCCAGCAGTCAGGGTTTCTCTGGAAACACCATATATTTT. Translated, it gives CASSQGFSGNTIYF.

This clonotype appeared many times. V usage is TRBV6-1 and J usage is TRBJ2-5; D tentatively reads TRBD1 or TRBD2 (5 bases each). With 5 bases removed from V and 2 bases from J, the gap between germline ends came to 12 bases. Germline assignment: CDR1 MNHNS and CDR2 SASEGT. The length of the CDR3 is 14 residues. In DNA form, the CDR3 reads TGTGCCAGCAGTCCCGGGACGGCACAAGAGACCCAGTACTTC. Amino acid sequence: CASSPGTAQETQYF.

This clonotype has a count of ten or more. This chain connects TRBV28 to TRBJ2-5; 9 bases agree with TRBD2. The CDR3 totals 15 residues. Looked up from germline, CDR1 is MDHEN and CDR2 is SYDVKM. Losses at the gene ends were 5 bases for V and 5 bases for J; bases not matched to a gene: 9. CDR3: CASSPLAGGRETQYF. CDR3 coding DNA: TGTGCCAGCAGTCCCCTTGCGGGAGGGAGGGAGACCCAGTACTTC.

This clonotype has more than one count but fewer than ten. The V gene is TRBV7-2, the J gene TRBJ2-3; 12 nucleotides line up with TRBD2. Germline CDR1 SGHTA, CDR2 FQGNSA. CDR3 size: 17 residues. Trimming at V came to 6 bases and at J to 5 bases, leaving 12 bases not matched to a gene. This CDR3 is CASRSRLAGEPVDTQYF. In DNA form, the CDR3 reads TGTGCCAGCAGATCTAGACTAGCGGGAGAACCTGTAGATACGCAGTATTTT.

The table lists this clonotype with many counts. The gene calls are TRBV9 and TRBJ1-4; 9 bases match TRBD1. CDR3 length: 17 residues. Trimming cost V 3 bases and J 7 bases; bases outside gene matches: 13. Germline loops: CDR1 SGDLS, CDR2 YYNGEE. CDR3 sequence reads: CASSGRDRVLKGEKLFF. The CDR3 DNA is TGTGCCAGCAGCGGCCGGGACAGGGTCCTTAAAGGTGAAAAACTGTTTTTT. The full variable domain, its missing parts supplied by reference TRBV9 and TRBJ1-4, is DSGVTQTPKHLITATGQRVTLRCSPRSGDLSVYWYQQSLDQGLQFLIQYYNGEERAKGNILERFSAQQFPDLHSELNLSSLELGDSALYFCASSGRDRVLKGEKLFFGSGTQLSVL.